This entry describes one T cell receptor (beta chain). Its cognate antigen is unknown. The CDR3 extends over 16 amino acids. Losses at the gene ends were 5 bases for V and 6 bases for J; bases not matched to a gene: 14. Germline V CDR1 and CDR2: SGHAT, FQNNGV. Evenly divided among several immunoSEQ plates was the genomic DNA of each subset. Data came from immunoSEQ multiplex PCR; TCRdb stores just in-frame clones and leaves some out. The sample consists of roughly 2,300,000 clones, 92% of them appearing once. The data derive from a study of shared clonotypes between healthy human individuals. At the level of the study: Per-donor plates numbered three CD4 naive, three CD4 memory, two CD8 naive and one CD8 memory. Study results and caveats: Read depth was anticipated to influence clonotype sharing among donors.

The CD4+ fraction was divided into a CD45RA+ naive subset and a CD45RA-negative memory subset. Sample: naive CD4+ T cells from PBMCs. Subset noted: CD45RA+ positively selected. The gene calls are TRBV11-2 and TRBJ2-3; TRBD2 aligns across 7 bases. The TCR comes from a man between 18 and 29 years old in good health. Some clones in this sample may be carry-over from other donors' samples. In DNA, the CDR3 is TGTGCCAGCAGCGGGGCGGGAGATGGGCTGGCTGATACGCAGTATTTT. This gives the protein CASSGAGDGLADTQYF.